The source of this TCR beta chain is a study of shared clonotypes between healthy human individuals (dated by TCRdb to the early 2020s). Regarding the study in general: Three men and a couple of women, aged 18 to 49 years, made up the cohort. Per donor, three plates each were used for CD4 naive and CD4 memory, two for CD8 naive, and one for CD8 memory. The study deeply sequenced blood TCR repertoires of several healthy adults to estimate repertoire size and the extent of clonotype sharing between individuals. Libraries were prepared and TCR repertoires were sequenced by different laboratories using diverse techniques, in order to increase sequencing depth and limit assay-specific biases. Per donor, leukapheresis produced somewhere between about 0.94 and 9 billion PBMCs. What the study reported, not specific to this receptor: Estimated clonotype richness was generally larger for naive than for memory subsets. When a handful of donors were compared, the shared fraction of clonotypes was roughly 4.8% for naive CD4, 3.5% to 4% for naive CD8, more than 2% for memory CD4, and around 0.37% for memory CD8. Because the study included a small number of donors, the genetic and exposure-history diversity represented was limited. Pairwise subsampling indicated that sequencing depth was expected to affect the degree of clonotype sharing among donors. Clonotypes shared by all four sorted-subset donors showed higher generation probabilities than non-shared clonotypes. Sampling was restricted to blood, and TCR repertoires in tissues likely differ from the TCR repertoires found in blood. Even with the large sequencing depth, rarefaction of the sorted-subset datasets indicated that sequencing was incomplete.

The trim is 3 bases for V and 6 bases for J, with a gap of 5 bases between the germline ends. CDR1 and CDR2, looked up from the germline V gene (reference sequence), are GTSNPN and SVGIG. From the cysteine through the phenylalanine, the CDR3 covers 10 amino acids. Left in the record is the CDR3 DNA by itself, 30 bases read in frame from the first base. For the CD8 naive samples, CD45RO-negative cells were positively selected for CCR7, yielding a CD45RA+CCR7+ population from which TemRA cells were excluded. The donors were healthy, HIV-negative adults with no recently reported acute infections or vaccinations. All donors were Caucasian adults living in Nashville, Tennessee, USA. Blood was obtained by leukapheresis, after which PBMCs were separated by Ficoll-Histopaque density gradient centrifugation and cryopreserved in liquid nitrogen vapor phase. Purity and quantity of every magnetically sorted T cell population were checked by analytical flow cytometry. Each sorted fraction had its genomic DNA isolated and then quantified by UV absorbance on a Nanodrop 2000c.

TCR CDR3 regions were amplified from genomic DNA by multiplex PCR using the deep immunoSEQ assay. Extracted genomic DNA from each cell subset was spread evenly across all wells of several immunoSEQ 96-well plates, with each plate serving as a replicate. Each replicate PCR for sorted subsets received roughly 0.2 ug genomic DNA, equal to about 29,000 T cell genomes. Purified libraries were quantified with a Qubit 3.0 fluorometer, sized on a Bioanalyzer 2100, and re-quantified with the KAPA Library Quantification kit. Every immunoSEQ 96-well plate was sequenced on a dedicated single-read 150-cycle Illumina NextSeq 550 flow cell. The authors processed their data as follows. Because only junctional sequences without quality scores were contained in the immunoSEQ output, filtering matching that applied to full-length reads could not be performed. To assign V/J genes and CDR3, sequences were annotated using PyIR, a Python wrapper for IgBLAST v1.9, with IMGT germline references. Reads were filtered out if the reads had weak V/J assignments (E-value above 1e-6), no CDR3, stop codons, out-of-frame junctions, or ambiguous translated residues. V3J clonotypes were defined as sequences sharing an identical inferred V gene, J gene, and CDR3 amino acid sequence. The percentage overlap between two repertoires was calculated by dividing the number of shared unique clonotypes by the size of the smaller repertoire. Three approaches were used to assess repertoire richness: RTK rarefaction, the Chao1 estimator, and Recon v2.1 estimates of unobserved clonotypes. OLGA was used to compute generation probabilities for all TCRbeta clonotypes that the gDNA method yielded from several donors. TCRdb obtained this table from immuneACCESS and retained in-frame rearrangements with V and J assigned. These tables miss some clones; where compared with another copy, unresolved V genes account for less than half of the shortfall, and the remainder is unexplained. The V and J calls and clone size come from that table; D and trimming were worked out from the DNA. The sample profile shows about 2.1 million clones; approximately 94% of them were found once. More than 1.5% of the sample lies in the top ten.

To note about this clone: Its antigen is unknown. Base qualities are missing; no much larger clone stands one base away.

The sample consisted of naive CD8+ T cells from PBMCs. What the cell subset or site label conveys for this sample: CD45RA+CCR7+. The TCR sequence derives from a man younger than 30 in good health. Some clones in this sample may be carry-over from other donors' samples. Here the chain combines TRBV30 and TRBJ1-2; the D gene identity is not certain. The CDR3 protein is CAWRRNGYTF. The nucleotides are TGTGCCTGGAGAAGGAATGGCTACACCTTC.